This T cell receptor beta chain derives from a study of blood T cells in healthy people across ages. This clonotype appeared a few times. Combining a sample-barcoded 5' primer with a J-beta primer mix, a second PCR ran for roughly 6 to 12 cycles. TCRdb reprocessed the 5' RACE reads via MiXCR and lists one record per CDR3 protein. Here the sample spans 800,000 to 1,000,000 distinct CDR3 sequences, roughly 52% being singletons. The CDR3 has 13 residues. Per germline, CDR1 MNHNS and CDR2 SASEGT. V was trimmed by 4 bases and J by 3 bases, leaving 9 bases between them. The TCR originated in a man aged 25-40 years in good health. The gene calls are TRBV6-1 and TRBJ1-1; D may be TRBD1 (6 bases). What was sequenced was blood. CDR3 amino acids: CASSVSGDTEAFF. The CDR3 DNA is TGTGCCAGCAGTGTGTCAGGGGACACTGAAGCTTTCTTT.